The source of this TCR beta chain is a study of blood T cell repertoires in COVID-19 (dated by TCRdb to the early 2020s). Study-level background: Samples covering the acute and convalescent phases of COVID-19 were provided by collaborators in the United States, Italy and Spain. The material from the prospective study consisted of cDNA or gDNA derived from T cells, B-cell-depleted T cells, or PBMCs. Subjects who had been exposed to COVID-19, were actively infected with it, or had recovered from it provided the deeply sampled blood TCRbeta repertoires that made up the dataset. A freely available public database, intended as a resource for researchers studying the immune response to SARS-CoV-2, is where the repertoires were released. The samples were drawn from the first 160 participants of the ongoing ImmuneRACE study and from about 1,200 subjects provided by 6 global collaborators. Nearly every sample came with metadata listing a de-identified subject ID, COVID-19 status, age in years and sex. HLA class I and class II types, where available, came from metadata supplied by the sample provider rather than from assay-based typing. Study-wide findings and limitations: The amount of clinical and demographic metadata varied by source and participant and was provided uncurated.

TCRbeta CDR3 regions were amplified from genomic DNA by means of the immunoSEQ Assay, a bias-controlled multiplex PCR. The study's processing was this. Within the assay, amplification of reference gene primers was used to estimate how many nucleated cells each sample contained. To quantify the absolute abundance of each unique TCRbeta CDR3 rearrangement, sequence reads were collapsed and filtered. For each sample, productive Simpson clonality was calculated by taking the square root of Simpson's diversity index across productive rearrangements. TCRdb stores this immuneACCESS table with in-frame sequences only. Part of the clones is absent; in the studies checked, under half of the shortfall reflects unresolved V genes, and no reason is known for the rest. V, J and clone size were drawn from that table, and D and trimming were deduced from the DNA. The sample table lists 9,000 to 13,000 clones, approximately 89% of them with a count of one. About a tenth of the sample goes to the ten largest clones.

The CDR3 holds 14 amino acids from the cysteine to the phenylalanine. Only CDR3 DNA remains: 42 bases, in frame from the first base. Based on the germline V gene, the CDR1 and CDR2 sequences are SGHVS and FQNEAQ. The germline V and J ends show losses of 4 bases and 5 bases respectively, and no gene match explains 4 bases of the junction. With respect to this clone: Its antigen target is currently unknown. Base qualities are not recorded, but no much larger clone differs from it by a single base.

Collaborating institutions collected whole blood in K2EDTA tubes following their own protocols. Collaborator samples were shipped for TCRbeta analysis as frozen whole blood, isolated PBMCs, or DNA extracted from either sample type. The chain employs TRBV7-8 and TRBJ1-4; TRBD1 matches 7 bases in the middle. Sequenced: peripheral blood. This TCR came from a human donor in a cohort sampled during active COVID-19. The sequenced DNA: TGTGCCAGCAGCTCGACAGGGTTGAATGAAAAACTGTTTTTT. Its translation is CASSSTGLNEKLFF.